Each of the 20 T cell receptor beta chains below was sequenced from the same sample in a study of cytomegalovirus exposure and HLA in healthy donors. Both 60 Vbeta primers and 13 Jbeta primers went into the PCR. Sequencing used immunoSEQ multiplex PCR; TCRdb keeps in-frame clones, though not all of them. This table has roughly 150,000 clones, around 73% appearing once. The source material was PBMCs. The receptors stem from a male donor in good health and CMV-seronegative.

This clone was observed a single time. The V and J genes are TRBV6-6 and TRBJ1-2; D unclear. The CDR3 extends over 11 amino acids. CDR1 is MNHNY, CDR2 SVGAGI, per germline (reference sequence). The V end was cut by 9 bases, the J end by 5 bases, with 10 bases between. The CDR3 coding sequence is TGTGCCAGTAGGACGGGATATGGCTACACCTTC. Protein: CASRTGYGYTF.

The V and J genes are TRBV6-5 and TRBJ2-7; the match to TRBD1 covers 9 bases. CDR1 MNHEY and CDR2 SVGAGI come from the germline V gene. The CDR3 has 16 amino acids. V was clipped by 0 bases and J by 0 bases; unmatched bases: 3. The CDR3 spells CASSYSTGGNSYEQYF. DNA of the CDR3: TGTGCCAGCAGTTACTCGACAGGGGGTAACTCCTACGAGCAGTACTTC.

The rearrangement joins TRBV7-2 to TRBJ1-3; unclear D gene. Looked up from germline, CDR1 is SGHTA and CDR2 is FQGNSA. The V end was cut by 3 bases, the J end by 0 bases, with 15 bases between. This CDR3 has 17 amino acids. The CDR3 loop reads CASSLTRAGSSGNTIYF. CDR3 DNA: TGTGCCAGCAGCTTGACCCGCGCGGGGAGCTCTGGAAACACCATATATTTT.

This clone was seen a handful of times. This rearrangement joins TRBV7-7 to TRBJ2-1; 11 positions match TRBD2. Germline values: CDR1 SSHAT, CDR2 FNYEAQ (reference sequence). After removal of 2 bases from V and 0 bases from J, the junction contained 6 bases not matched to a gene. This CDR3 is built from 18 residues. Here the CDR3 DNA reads TGTGCCAGCAGCTTATCGGGACTAGCGGACAGCTCCTACAATGAGCAGTTCTTC. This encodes CASSLSGLADSSYNEQFF.

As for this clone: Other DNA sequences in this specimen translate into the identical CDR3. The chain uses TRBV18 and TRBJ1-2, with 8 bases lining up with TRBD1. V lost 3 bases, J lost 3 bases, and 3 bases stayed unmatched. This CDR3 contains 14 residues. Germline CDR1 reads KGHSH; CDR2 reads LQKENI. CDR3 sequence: CASSPNRGDYGYTF. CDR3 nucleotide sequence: TGTGCCAGCTCACCGAACAGGGGGGACTATGGCTACACCTTC.

The CDR3 protein is CASSHIGQGLNEKLFF. CDR3 in DNA: TGCGCCAGCAGCCATATTGGACAGGGATTAAATGAAAAACTGTTTTTT. The chain links TRBV4-1 to TRBJ1-4; 8 bases line up with TRBD1. Trimming took 3 bases from V and 5 from J; bases not matched to a gene: 8. From germline, CDR1 is MGHRA and CDR2 YSYEKL. This CDR3 has 16 residues.

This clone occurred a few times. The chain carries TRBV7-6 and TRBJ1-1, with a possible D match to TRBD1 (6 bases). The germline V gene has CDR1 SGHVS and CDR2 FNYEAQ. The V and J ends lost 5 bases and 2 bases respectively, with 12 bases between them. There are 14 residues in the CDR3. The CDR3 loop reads CASSQGQLNTEAFF. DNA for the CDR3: TGTGCCAGCAGCCAAGGACAGCTCAACACTGAAGCTTTCTTT.

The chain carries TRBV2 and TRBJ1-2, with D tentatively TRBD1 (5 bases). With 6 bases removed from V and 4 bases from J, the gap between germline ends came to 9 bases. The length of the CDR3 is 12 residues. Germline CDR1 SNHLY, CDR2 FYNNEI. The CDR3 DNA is TGTGCCAGCAGGGCAGACAGCTATGGCTACACCTTC. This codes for CASRADSYGYTF.

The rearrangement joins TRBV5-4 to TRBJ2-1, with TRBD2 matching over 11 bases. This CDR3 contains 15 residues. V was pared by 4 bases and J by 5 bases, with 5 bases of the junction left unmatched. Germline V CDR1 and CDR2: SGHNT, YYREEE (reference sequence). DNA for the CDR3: TGTGCCAGCAGCGTCCCGGGACTAGCGGACAATGAGCAGTTCTTC. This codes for CASSVPGLADNEQFF.

CDR3 in amino acids: CASSFAGPSYNEQFF. In DNA form, the CDR3 reads TGTGCCAGCAGTTTTGCGGGACCTTCCTACAATGAGCAGTTCTTC. The chain combines TRBV28 with TRBJ2-1; maybe TRBD2 (6 bases). This CDR3 comprises 15 residues. Germline CDR1 MDHEN, CDR2 SYDVKM. With 3 bases removed from V and 1 base from J, the gap between germline ends came to 10 bases.

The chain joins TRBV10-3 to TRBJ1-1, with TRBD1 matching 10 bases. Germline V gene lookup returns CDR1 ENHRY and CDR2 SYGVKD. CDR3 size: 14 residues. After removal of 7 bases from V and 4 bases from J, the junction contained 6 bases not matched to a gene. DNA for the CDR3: TGTGCCATCAATAGGGACAGGGGTGCCACTGAAGCTTTCTTT. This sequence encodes CAINRDRGATEAFF.

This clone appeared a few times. CDR3 amino acids: CASGEPGKNIQYF. In DNA form, the CDR3 reads TGTGCCAGCGGAGAGCCAGGGAAAAACATTCAGTACTTC. This sequence joins TRBV6-1 and TRBJ2-4, with D maybe TRBD1 (5 bases). The CDR3 spans 13 residues. V was shortened by 8 bases and J by 4 bases, with 12 bases between the two germline ends. Germline V gene lookup returns CDR1 MNHNS and CDR2 SASEGT.

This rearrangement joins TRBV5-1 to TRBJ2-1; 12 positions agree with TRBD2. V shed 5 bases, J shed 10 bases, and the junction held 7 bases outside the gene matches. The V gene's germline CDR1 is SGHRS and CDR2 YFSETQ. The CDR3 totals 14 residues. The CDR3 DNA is TGCGCCAGCAGATTGACTAGCGGGAGCCAGGAGCAGTTCTTC. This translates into CASRLTSGSQEQFF.

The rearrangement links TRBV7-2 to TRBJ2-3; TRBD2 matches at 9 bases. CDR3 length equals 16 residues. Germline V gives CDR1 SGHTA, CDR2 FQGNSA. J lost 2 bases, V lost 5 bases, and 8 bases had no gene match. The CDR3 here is CASSPVPSGITDTQYF. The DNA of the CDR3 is TGTGCCAGCAGCCCGGTGCCTAGCGGGATCACAGATACGCAGTATTTT.

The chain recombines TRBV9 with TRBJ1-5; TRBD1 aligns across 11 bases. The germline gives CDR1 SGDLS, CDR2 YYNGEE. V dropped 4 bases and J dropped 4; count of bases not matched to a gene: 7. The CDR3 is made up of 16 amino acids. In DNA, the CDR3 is TGTGCCAGCAGCTCTTCGGACAGGGGGCCTAATCAGCCCCAGCATTTT. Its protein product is CASSSSDRGPNQPQHF.

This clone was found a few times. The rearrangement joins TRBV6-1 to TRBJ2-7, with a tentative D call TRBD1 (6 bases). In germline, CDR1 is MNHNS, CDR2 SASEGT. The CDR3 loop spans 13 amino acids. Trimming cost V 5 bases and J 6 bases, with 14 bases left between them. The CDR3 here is CASSLSYRVEQYF. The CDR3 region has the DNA TGTGCCAGCAGTTTATCTTACAGGGTCGAGCAGTACTTC.

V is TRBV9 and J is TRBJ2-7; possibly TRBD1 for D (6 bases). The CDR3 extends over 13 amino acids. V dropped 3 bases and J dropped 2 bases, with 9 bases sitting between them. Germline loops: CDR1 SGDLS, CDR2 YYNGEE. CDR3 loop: CASSEGDAYEQYF. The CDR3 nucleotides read TGTGCCAGCAGCGAGGGGGATGCCTACGAGCAGTACTTC.

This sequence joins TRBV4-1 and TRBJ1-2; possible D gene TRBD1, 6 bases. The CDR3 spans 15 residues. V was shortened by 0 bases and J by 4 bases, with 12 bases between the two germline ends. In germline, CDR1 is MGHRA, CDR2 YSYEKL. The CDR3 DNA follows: TGCGCCAGCAGCCAAGAGGCCACAGGGTCCTATGGCTACACCTTC. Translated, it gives CASSQEATGSYGYTF.

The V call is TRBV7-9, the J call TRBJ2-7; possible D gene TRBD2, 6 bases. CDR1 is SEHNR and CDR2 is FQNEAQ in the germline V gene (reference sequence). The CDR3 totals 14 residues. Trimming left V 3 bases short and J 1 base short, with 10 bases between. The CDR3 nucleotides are TGTGCCAGCAGCTTCCAGGCGGGGTCCTACGAGCAGTACTTC. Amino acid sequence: CASSFQAGSYEQYF.

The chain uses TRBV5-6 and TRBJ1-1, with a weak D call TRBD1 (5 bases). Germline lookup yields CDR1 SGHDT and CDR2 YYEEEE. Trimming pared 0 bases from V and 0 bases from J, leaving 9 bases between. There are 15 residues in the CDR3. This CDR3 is CASSLGQFMNTEAFF. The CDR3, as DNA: TGTGCCAGCAGCTTGGGACAGTTCATGAACACTGAAGCTTTCTTT.